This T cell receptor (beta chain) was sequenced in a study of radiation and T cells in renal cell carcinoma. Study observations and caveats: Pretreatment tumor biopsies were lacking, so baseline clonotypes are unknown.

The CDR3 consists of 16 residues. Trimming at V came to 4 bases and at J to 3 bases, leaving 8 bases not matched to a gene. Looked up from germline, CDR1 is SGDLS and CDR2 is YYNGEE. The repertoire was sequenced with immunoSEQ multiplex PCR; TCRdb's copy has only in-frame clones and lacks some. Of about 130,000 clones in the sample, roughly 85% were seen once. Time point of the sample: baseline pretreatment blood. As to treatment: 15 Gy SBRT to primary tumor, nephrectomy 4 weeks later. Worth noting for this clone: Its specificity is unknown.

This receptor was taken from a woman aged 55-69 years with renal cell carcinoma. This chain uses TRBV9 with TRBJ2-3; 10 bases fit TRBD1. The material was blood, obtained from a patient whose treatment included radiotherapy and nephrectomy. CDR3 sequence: CASSPETGGMTDTQYF. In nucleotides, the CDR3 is TGTGCCAGCAGCCCCGAGACAGGGGGCATGACAGATACGCAGTATTTT.